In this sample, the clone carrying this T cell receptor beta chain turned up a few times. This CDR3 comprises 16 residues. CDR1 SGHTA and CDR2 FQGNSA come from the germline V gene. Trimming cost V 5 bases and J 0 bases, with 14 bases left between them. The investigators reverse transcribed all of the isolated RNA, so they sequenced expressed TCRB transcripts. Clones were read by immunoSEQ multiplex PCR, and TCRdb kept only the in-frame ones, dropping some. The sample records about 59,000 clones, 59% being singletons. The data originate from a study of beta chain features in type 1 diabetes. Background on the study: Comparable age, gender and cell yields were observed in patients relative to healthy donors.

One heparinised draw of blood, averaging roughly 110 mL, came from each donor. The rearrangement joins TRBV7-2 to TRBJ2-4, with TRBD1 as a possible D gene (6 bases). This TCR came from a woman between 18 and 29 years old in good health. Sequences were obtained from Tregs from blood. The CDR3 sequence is CASSPRTALAKNIQYF. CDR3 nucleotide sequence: TGTGCCAGCAGCCCCAGGACAGCTCTAGCCAAAAACATTCAGTACTTC.